The 12 T cell receptor beta chains presented below share a single source sample, sequenced in a study of vaccination and CD4 T cells after COVID-19. The antigens for these receptors are not known. The Oncomine TCR Beta short-read assay was applied to DNA of cultured CD4+ T cells. TCRdb re-called the PCR reads through MiXCR, storing one row per CDR3 protein. The sample includes some 25,000 distinct CDR3 sequences, about 60% of them seen just once. As for treatment: roughly ten-day PBMC culture with coronavirus spike peptide pools or control peptides (ViraFEST assay). The sample in question was CD4+ T cells from blood, cultured in vitro, obtained after SARS-CoV-2 vaccination. Receptors were obtained from a human donor who received a COVID-19 vaccine.

J is TRBJ2-2 and V is TRBV30; a weak D match, TRBD2 (5 bases). Trimming stripped 2 bases from V and 1 base from J, with 11 bases between. This CDR3 has 15 residues. Germline CDR1 GTSNPN, CDR2 SVGIG (reference sequence). The CDR3 here is CAWSRGVGNTGELFF. CDR3 DNA sequence: TGTGCCTGGAGTCGGGGAGTCGGGAACACCGGGGAGCTGTTTTTT.

The chain carries TRBV2 and TRBJ1-2; 9 positions match TRBD1. This CDR3 is built from 12 residues. Trimming at V came to 6 bases and at J to 8 bases, leaving 4 bases not matched to a gene. Germline V lookup: CDR1 SNHLY, CDR2 FYNNEI. CDR3 in DNA: TGTGCCAGCAGATATACAGGGGGCGGCTACACCTTC. Its protein product is CASRYTGGGYTF.

V is TRBV20-1 and J is TRBJ1-1; D unresolved. Trimming removed 0 bases from V and 6 bases from J, with 8 bases in between. This CDR3 has 12 amino acids. Germline CDR1 reads DFQATT; CDR2 reads SNEGSKA (reference sequence). CDR3 DNA sequence: TGCAGTGCTAGAGATCCCCGGTCTGAAGCTTTCTTT. As protein: CSARDPRSEAFF.

The table lists this clonotype with a few counts. The V and J genes are TRBV19 and TRBJ2-5; D not certain. The V gene lost 5 bases and the J gene lost 1 base, with 8 bases spanning the gap. This CDR3 is 13 amino acids long. Germline-derived CDR1 and CDR2 are LNHDA and SQIVND (reference sequence). CDR3 amino acids: CASSVAGQETQYF. CDR3 bases: TGTGCCAGTAGTGTGGCAGGCCAAGAGACCCAGTACTTC.

The rearrangement links TRBV9 to TRBJ1-6; TRBD1 is a possible D gene (5 bases). Deletions cut 5 bases from V and 8 bases from J, with 14 bases between. Germline CDR1 SGDLS, CDR2 YYNGEE. This CDR3 spans 14 amino acids. The CDR3 DNA sequence: TGTGCCAGCAGACCCGGGGGGGGTGATTCACCCCTCCACTTT. Translated: CASRPGGGDSPLHF.

This clonotype is a singleton in its sample. The genes are TRBV21-1 and TRBJ1-3; the table's TRBD1 call for D was not verified on the DNA. TRBV21-1 is marked as a pseudogene. This CDR3 spans 15 amino acids. The CDR3: CASSKVEGRRNTIYF. For the CDR3, the DNA is TGTGCCAGCAGCAAAGTCGAGGGACGAAGAAACACCATATATTTT.

This clonotype came up a few times. V is TRBV19 and J is TRBJ1-1, with D tentatively TRBD1 (5 bases). The V end lost 3 bases, the J end lost 9 bases, and 17 bases lay between the germline ends. The CDR3 length is 14 residues. Germline V gene sequence: CDR1 LNHDA, CDR2 SQIVND (reference sequence). For the CDR3, the DNA is TGTGCCAGTAGTATTGGTCAGGGAGGCAATCAAGCTTTCTTT. This codes for CASSIGQGGNQAFF.

The CDR3 nucleotides are TGTGCCAGCAGTGCAGGGTTTAACTATGGCTACACCTTC. As protein: CASSAGFNYGYTF. The chain employs TRBV25-1 and TRBJ1-2, with D possibly being TRBD1 (5 bases). The length of the CDR3 is 13 residues. Trimming took 4 bases from V and 1 from J, leaving 7 bases between them. Germline CDR1 and CDR2: MGHDK and SYGVNS.

This clonotype came up once. The chain employs TRBV5-4 and TRBJ1-2; D is undetermined. Trimming cost V 0 bases and J 7 bases, with 19 bases left between them. CDR3 length: 16 residues. CDR1 and CDR2 (germline): SGHNT, YYREEE (reference sequence). CDR3 protein: CASSLVLQSTRGGYTF. The CDR3 nucleotides read TGTGCCAGCAGCTTGGTACTCCAGTCAACCCGGGGTGGCTACACCTTC.

This clonotype was recorded only once. CDR3 protein: CASSPRDRPKFYGYTF. CDR3 bases: TGTGCCAGCTCACCACGCGACAGGCCGAAGTTTTATGGCTACACCTTC. This chain uses TRBV18 with TRBJ1-2; maybe TRBD1 (6 bases). Trimming removed 1 base at V and 5 bases at J, with 17 bases between. The germline V gene has CDR1 KGHSH and CDR2 LQKENI. The CDR3 sequence is 16 residues long.

The chain joins TRBV6-1 to TRBJ1-2, with D unclear. V lost 6 bases, J lost 1 base, and 12 bases lay in between. The length of the CDR3 is 14 residues. Germline V gene data show CDR1 as MNHNS and CDR2 as SASEGT. The CDR3 DNA reads as TGTGCCAGCAGGGTGCCGGGAATTAACTATGGCTACACCTTC. The encoded protein is CASRVPGINYGYTF.

The chain couples TRBV6-5 to TRBJ2-5; 7 nucleotides line up with TRBD1. The CDR3 runs to 14 residues. The germline CDR1 and CDR2 sequences are MNHEY and SVGAGI. V trimming: 2 bases; J trimming: 5 bases; junction bases outside the gene matches: 5. CDR3 sequence reads: CASSYGQGDETQYF. DNA of the CDR3: TGTGCCAGCAGTTACGGCCAGGGGGACGAGACCCAGTACTTC.